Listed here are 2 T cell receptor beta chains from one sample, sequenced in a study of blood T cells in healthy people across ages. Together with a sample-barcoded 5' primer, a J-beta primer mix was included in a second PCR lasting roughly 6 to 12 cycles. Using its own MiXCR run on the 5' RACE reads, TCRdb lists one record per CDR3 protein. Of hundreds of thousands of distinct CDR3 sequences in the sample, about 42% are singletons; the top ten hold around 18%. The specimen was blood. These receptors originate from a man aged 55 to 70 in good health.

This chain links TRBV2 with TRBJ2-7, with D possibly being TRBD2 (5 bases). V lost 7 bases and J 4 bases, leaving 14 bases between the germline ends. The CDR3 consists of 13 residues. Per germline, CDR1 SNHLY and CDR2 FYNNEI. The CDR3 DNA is TGTGCCAGCATGGCAGAGGGTTCGTACGAGCAGTACTTC. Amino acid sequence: CASMAEGSYEQYF.

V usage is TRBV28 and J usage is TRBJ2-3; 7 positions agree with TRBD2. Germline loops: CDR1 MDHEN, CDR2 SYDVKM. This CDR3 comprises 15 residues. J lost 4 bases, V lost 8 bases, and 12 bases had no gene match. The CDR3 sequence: CASGSGGVGADTQYF. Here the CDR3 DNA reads TGTGCCAGCGGATCTGGGGGGGTTGGGGCAGATACGCAGTATTTT.